This TCR beta chain originates from a study of blood T cell repertoires in COVID-19. The wider study: Donors in the United States, Italy and Spain gave samples during acute or convalescent COVID-19.

This CDR3 spans 16 amino acids. The ends were cut back, 2 bases at V and 2 bases at J, with 13 bases in the middle. The germline gives CDR1 MNHEY, CDR2 SVGEGT. Sequencing was performed with immunoSEQ multiplex PCR; in TCRdb, only in-frame clones are kept and a portion is missing. The sample includes some 14,000 clones, approximately 80% seen only once; the top ten take 15% to 20%. The sample consisted of peripheral blood. V and J are TRBV6-2 or TRBV6-3 and TRBJ2-1; TRBD1 is a possible D gene (6 bases). The receptor was derived from a human donor in a cohort sampled during active COVID-19. The CDR3 DNA is TGTGCCAGCAGTTACGGGGGCAATGGAGCCTACAATGAGCAGTTCTTC. It translates to CASSYGGNGAYNEQFF.